The 10 T cell receptor beta chains below were found in one sample sequenced in a study of sequential checkpoint blockade in melanoma. Produced via immunoSEQ multiplex PCR; TCRdb's table is partial and in-frame only. In the table there are about 12,000 clones, about four fifths of which are singletons. Treatment here: randomized to nivolumab then ipilimumab (arm A) or the reverse (arm B). The sequencing used CD8+ T cells sorted from blood (inferred from file names), collected from a patient given nivolumab and ipilimumab in sequence. These receptors were obtained from a human donor with melanoma.

This clone was seen just once. This same CDR3 is encoded by further DNA sequences in the sample. V usage is TRBV6-6 and J usage is TRBJ2-5, with unresolved D. Germline values: CDR1 MNHNY, CDR2 SVGAGI (reference sequence). V lost 8 bases, J lost 4 bases, and 8 bases lay in between. The CDR3 extends over 11 amino acids. CDR3 sequence reads: CASELAETQYF. The CDR3 DNA follows: TGTGCCAGCGAGTTAGCAGAGACCCAGTACTTC.

A word on this clone: In the same sample, other DNA sequences code for this CDR3. The chain joins TRBV18 to TRBJ2-7; 10 nucleotides match TRBD1. This CDR3 is built from 15 residues. CDR1 is KGHSH, CDR2 LQKENI, per germline. V shed 4 bases and J 5 bases; nucleotides not matched to a gene: 8. The CDR3 DNA reads as TGTGCCAGCTCACATCCGGGACAGGGGTCCCACGAGCAGTACTTC. This gives the protein CASSHPGQGSHEQYF. Variable domain in full (rest from reference TRBV18 and TRBJ2-7): NAGVMQNPRHLVRRRGQEARLRCSPMKGHSHVYWYRQLPEEGLKFMVYLQKENIIDESGMPKERFSAEFPKEGPSILRIQQVVRGDSAAYFCASSHPGQGSHEQYFGPGTRLTVT.

This chain joins TRBV6-5 and TRBJ1-5; D gene ambiguous. Trimming pared 0 bases from V and 7 bases from J, leaving 7 bases between. This CDR3 region has 13 residues. From germline, CDR1 is MNHEY and CDR2 SVGAGI. This chain's CDR3 is CASSYSIEQPQHF. CDR3 sequence (DNA): TGTGCCAGCAGTTACTCGATAGAACAGCCCCAGCATTTT.

The V and J genes are TRBV10-2 and TRBJ1-5; D call uncertain. The CDR3 extends over 14 amino acids. Germline V gene lookup returns CDR1 WSHSY and CDR2 SAAADI. Trimming cost V 0 bases and J 6 bases, with 9 bases left between them. The CDR3 reads CASSESIGGQPQHF. The CDR3 DNA is TGCGCCAGCAGTGAGTCGATCGGTGGTCAGCCCCAGCATTTT.

V usage is TRBV27 and J usage is TRBJ2-7; possible D gene TRBD1, 5 bases. V lost 4 bases, J lost 2 bases, and 12 bases lay in between. CDR3 length equals 14 residues. Per the germline V gene, CDR1 is MNHEY and CDR2 is SMNVEV (reference sequence). This CDR3 is CASSSQTETYEQYF. The CDR3 bases are TGTGCCAGCAGTTCCCAGACAGAGACCTACGAGCAGTACTTC.

J is TRBJ2-7 and V is TRBV4-2; maybe TRBD2 (7 bases). Trimming removed 3 bases at V and 4 bases at J, with 16 bases between. The CDR3 length is 15 residues. Per the germline V gene, CDR1 is LGHNA and CDR2 is YNFKEQ. In DNA, the CDR3 is TGTGCCAGCAGCCAGGAGATGGCGGGGGCTTACGAGCAGTACTTC. Its protein product is CASSQEMAGAYEQYF.

The chain combines TRBV5-1 with TRBJ2-7; a weak D match, TRBD1 (6 bases). The CDR3 totals 15 residues. Trimming took off 0 bases at V and 5 bases at J, with 15 bases between the two ends. Germline assignment: CDR1 SGHRS and CDR2 YFSETQ. CDR3 amino acids: CASSLEAGVFHEQYF. DNA for the CDR3: TGCGCCAGCAGCTTGGAGGCAGGGGTTTTCCACGAGCAGTACTTC.

The chain uses TRBV20-1 and TRBJ2-1, with 7 bases lining up with TRBD1. Germline V CDR1 and CDR2: DFQATT, SNEGSKA (reference sequence). J gave up 10 bases and V 7 bases, and 7 bases lay outside the gene matches. This CDR3 has 11 residues. DNA of the CDR3: TGCAGTGGGGAACAGGGGAACGAGCAGTTCTTC. Amino acid sequence: CSGEQGNEQFF.

The chain uses TRBV4-3 and TRBJ2-1, with 7 bases identical to TRBD1. Losses at the gene ends were 0 bases for V and 13 bases for J; bases not matched to a gene: 15. The CDR3 sequence is 16 residues long. Germline CDR1 and CDR2: LGHNA and YSLEER. In DNA form, the CDR3 reads TGCGCCAGCAGCCAAGACACTGTCGGGACAGACCCCTTTCAGTTCTTC. Amino acids: CASSQDTVGTDPFQFF.

The gene calls are TRBV29-1 and TRBJ1-1; no clear D. CDR3 length: 13 amino acids. Germline V gene data show CDR1 as SQVTM and CDR2 as ANQGSEA. The V gene lost 3 bases and the J gene lost 1 base, with 9 bases spanning the gap. CDR3 DNA: TGCAGCGTTGATCTGACACAGAACACTGAAGCTTTCTTT. This translates into CSVDLTQNTEAFF.